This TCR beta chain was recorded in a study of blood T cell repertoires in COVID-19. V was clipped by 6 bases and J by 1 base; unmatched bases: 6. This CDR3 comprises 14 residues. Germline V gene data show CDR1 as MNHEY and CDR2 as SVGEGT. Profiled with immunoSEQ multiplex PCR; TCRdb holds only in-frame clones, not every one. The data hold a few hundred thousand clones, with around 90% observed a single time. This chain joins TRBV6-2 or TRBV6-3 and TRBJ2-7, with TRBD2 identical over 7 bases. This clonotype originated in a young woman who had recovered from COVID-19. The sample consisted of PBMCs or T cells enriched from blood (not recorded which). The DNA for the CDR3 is TGTGCCAGCAGCCTGGGAGGGAGATCCTACGAGCAGTACTTC. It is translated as CASSLGGRSYEQYF.